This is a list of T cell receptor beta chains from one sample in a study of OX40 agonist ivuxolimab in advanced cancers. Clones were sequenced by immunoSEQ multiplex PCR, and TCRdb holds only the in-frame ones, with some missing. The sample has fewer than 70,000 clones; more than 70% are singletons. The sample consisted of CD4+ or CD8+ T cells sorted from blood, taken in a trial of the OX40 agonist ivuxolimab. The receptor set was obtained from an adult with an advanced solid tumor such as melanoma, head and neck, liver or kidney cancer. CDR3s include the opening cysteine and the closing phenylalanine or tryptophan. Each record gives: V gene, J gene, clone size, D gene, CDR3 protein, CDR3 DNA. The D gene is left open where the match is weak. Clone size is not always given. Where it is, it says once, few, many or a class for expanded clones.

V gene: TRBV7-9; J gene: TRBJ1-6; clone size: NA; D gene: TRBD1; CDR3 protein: CASSLAGTGHYSPLHF; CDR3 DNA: TGTGCCAGCAGCTTAGCCGGGACAGGTCATTATTCACCCCTCCACTTT
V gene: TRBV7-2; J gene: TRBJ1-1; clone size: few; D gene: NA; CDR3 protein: CASSRDHGTEAFF; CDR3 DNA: TGTGCCAGCAGCCGGGACCACGGGACTGAAGCTTTCTTT
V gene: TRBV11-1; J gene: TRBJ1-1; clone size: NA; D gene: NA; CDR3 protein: CASSFALRDTEAFF; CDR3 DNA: TGTGCCAGCAGCTTTGCCCTGAGGGACACTGAAGCTTTCTTT
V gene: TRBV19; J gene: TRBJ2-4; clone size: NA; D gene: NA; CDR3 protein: CASSSRDIFGLAKNIQYF; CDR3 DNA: TGTGCCAGTAGTAGCCGGGACATATTTGGACTGGCCAAAAACATTCAGTACTTC
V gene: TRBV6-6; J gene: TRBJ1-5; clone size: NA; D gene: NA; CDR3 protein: CASSSSGPYQPQHF; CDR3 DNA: TGTGCCAGCAGTTCGTCAGGGCCCTATCAGCCCCAGCATTTT
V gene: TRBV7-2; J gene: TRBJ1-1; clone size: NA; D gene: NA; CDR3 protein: CASSSHPNTEAFF; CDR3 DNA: TGTGCCAGCAGCTCACACCCGAACACTGAAGCTTTCTTT
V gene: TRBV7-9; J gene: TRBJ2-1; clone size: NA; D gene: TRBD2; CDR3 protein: CASSHGTKGDEQFF; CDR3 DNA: TGTGCCAGCAGCCACGGGACTAAAGGGGATGAGCAGTTCTTC
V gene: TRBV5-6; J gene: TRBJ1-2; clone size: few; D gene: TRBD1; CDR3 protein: CASSLRGQGNYGYTF; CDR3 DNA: TGTGCCAGCAGCTTGAGGGGACAGGGAAACTATGGCTACACCTTC
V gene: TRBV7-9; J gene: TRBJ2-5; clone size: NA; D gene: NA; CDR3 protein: CASSLFSGQETQYF; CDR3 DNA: TGTGCCAGCAGCTTATTCTCAGGCCAAGAGACCCAGTACTTC
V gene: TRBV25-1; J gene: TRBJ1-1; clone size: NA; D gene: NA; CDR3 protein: CASSDWVSGGANTEAFF; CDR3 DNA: TGTGCCAGCAGTGATTGGGTAAGCGGGGGAGCGAACACTGAAGCTTTCTTT
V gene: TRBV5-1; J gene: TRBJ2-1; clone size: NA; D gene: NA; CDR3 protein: CASSLARSSGQAYNEQFF; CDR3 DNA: TGCGCCAGCAGCTTGGCCCGGTCGAGCGGGCAGGCCTACAATGAGCAGTTCTTC
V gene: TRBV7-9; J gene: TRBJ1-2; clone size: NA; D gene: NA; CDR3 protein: CASSLFLGDPDYGYTF; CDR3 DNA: TGTGCCAGCAGCTTATTTTTAGGGGATCCGGACTATGGCTACACCTTC
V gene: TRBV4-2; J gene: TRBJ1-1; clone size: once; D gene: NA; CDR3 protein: CASSQDNQMNTEAFF; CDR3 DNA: TGTGCCAGCAGCCAAGACAACCAGATGAACACTGAAGCTTTCTTT
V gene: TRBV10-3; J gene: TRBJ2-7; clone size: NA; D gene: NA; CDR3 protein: CAISPGHGLSDEQYF; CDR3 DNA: TGTGCCATCAGCCCCGGGCACGGACTATCGGACGAGCAGTACTTC
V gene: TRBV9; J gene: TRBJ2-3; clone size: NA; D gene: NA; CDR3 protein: CASSVDNRDPDTQYF; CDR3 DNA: TGTGCCAGCAGCGTAGATAACAGGGATCCAGATACGCAGTATTTT